A single sample gave rise to the 21 T cell receptor beta chains below, sequenced in a study of blood T cells in healthy people across ages. PCR was performed a second time for about 7 to 12 cycles using a sample-barcoded 5' primer and a J-beta primer mix. TCRdb recomputed calls from the 5' RACE reads with MiXCR, one row per CDR3 protein. The sample holds 600,000 to 800,000 distinct CDR3 sequences, about 50% seen once. Sequenced material: blood. These receptor sequences come from a woman older than 75 in good health.

About this clonotype: Since no conserved phenylalanine or tryptophan closes the CDR3, a read error is the likely cause. The chain recombines TRBV5-3 with TRBJ2-1, with D possibly called TRBD1 or TRBD2 (5 bases each). TRBV5-3 is annotated as an ORF whose role is uncertain. Trimming removed 4 bases at V and 6 bases at J, with 20 bases between. The length of the CDR3 is 16 residues. CDR3 loop: CARSEGDDGTRNEQFL. In nucleotides, the CDR3 is TGTGCCAGAAGCGAAGGGGACGACGGGACCCGCAATGAGCAGTTCCTC.

This clonotype showed up many times. The gene calls are TRBV29-1 and TRBJ2-1; D not resolved. CDR3 size: 13 residues. The V end lost 7 bases, the J end lost 6 bases, and 16 bases lay between the germline ends. The V gene's germline CDR1 is SQVTM and CDR2 ANQGSEA. The CDR3 DNA follows: TGCAGCGCAGGACGTCCCAGCGCCAATGAGCAGTTCTTC. It specifies CSAGRPSANEQFF.

V usage is TRBV21-1 and J usage is TRBJ2-4; the D call TRBD2 from the table was never checked on the DNA. TRBV21-1 is marked as a pseudogene. CDR3 size: 12 residues. Written as DNA, the CDR3 is TGTGCCAGCAGCAAAGGCGGGAGTGAGCAGTACTTC. This translates into CASSKGGSEQYF.

V and J are TRBV7-2 and TRBJ2-5; 8 nucleotides line up with TRBD2. The CDR3 runs to 18 residues. Looked up from germline, CDR1 is SGHTA and CDR2 is FQGNSA. The V segment lost 5 bases and the J segment 1 base; nucleotides outside the gene matches: 15. CDR3: CASSAHPTGGGLQETQYF. Here the CDR3 DNA reads TGTGCCAGCAGCGCGCACCCGACTGGCGGGGGGCTCCAAGAGACCCAGTACTTC.

This clonotype has a count of ten or more. The chain joins TRBV5-1 to TRBJ2-7; 10 nucleotides align to TRBD2. Germline V gene lookup returns CDR1 SGHRS and CDR2 YFSETQ. J was trimmed by 7 bases and V by 0 bases; bases with no gene match: 7. The CDR3 length is 15 residues. CDR3 in DNA: TGCGCCAGCAGCTTGGATCTAGCGGGAGCAGGGGAGCAGTACTTC. It codes for CASSLDLAGAGEQYF.

The chain joins TRBV4-3 to TRBJ2-6; maybe TRBD2 (6 bases). V shed 1 base and J shed 0 bases, with 10 bases lying between them. CDR3 length: 17 residues. Germline V gene data show CDR1 as LGHNA and CDR2 as YSLEER. In DNA form, the CDR3 reads TGCGCCAGCAGCCAAGTGGGTAGCGGCTCTGGGGCCAACGTCCTGACTTTC. Protein product: CASSQVGSGSGANVLTF.

This clonotype was counted at least ten times. The J gene is TRBJ2-3, the V gene TRBV4-1; 8 bases are a match to TRBD2. With 0 bases clipped from V and 7 bases from J, the junction kept 12 bases outside the gene matches. Germline V gene sequence: CDR1 MGHRA, CDR2 YSYEKL. This CDR3 has 17 residues. In DNA form, the CDR3 reads TGCGCCAGCAGCCAAGACCCCTCCGGGACTAGGACGAATACGCAGTATTTT. This translates into CASSQDPSGTRTNTQYF.

The J gene is TRBJ1-6, the V gene TRBV3-1, with a tentative D call TRBD1 (5 bases). CDR1 is LGHDT and CDR2 is YNNKEL in the germline V gene (reference sequence). The CDR3 has 15 residues. The V and J ends lost 5 bases and 10 bases respectively, with 18 bases between them. CDR3 sequence reads: CASSVGFSTGSPLHF. The CDR3 region has the DNA TGTGCCAGCAGCGTTGGGTTTTCAACAGGCTCACCCCTCCACTTT.

There are many counts of this clonotype. The chain has TRBV6-6 and TRBJ1-6, with TRBD1 matching 7 bases. CDR1 is MNHNY, CDR2 SVGAGI, per germline (reference sequence). V lost 6 bases, J lost 8 bases, and 7 bases stayed unmatched. CDR3 size: 14 residues. DNA for the CDR3: TGTGCCAGCAGCCGGGACAGTTCTTATTCACCCCTCCACTTT. Protein sequence: CASSRDSSYSPLHF.

The chain links TRBV12-3 or TRBV12-4 to TRBJ2-6, with 10 bases lining up with TRBD2. The CDR3 covers 18 residues. The V and J ends lost 6 bases and 4 bases, in that order; junction bases with no gene match: 12. This CDR3 is CASSLPELAGFGANVLTF. Written as DNA, the CDR3 is TGTGCCAGCAGCCTCCCCGAACTAGCGGGGTTCGGGGCCAACGTCCTGACTTTC.

This clonotype was found once. The J gene is TRBJ2-7, the V gene TRBV20-1; a weak D match, TRBD1 (6 bases). Germline V gives CDR1 DFQATT, CDR2 SNEGSKA (reference sequence). Trimming removed 3 bases from V and 2 bases from J, with 11 bases in between. This CDR3 has 13 residues. The DNA for the CDR3 is TGCAGTGCTAGCCCCGGGACACCCTACGAGCAGTACTTC. This codes for CSASPGTPYEQYF.

Comments on this clonotype: A much larger clone sits a single nucleotide away, making a read error possible. The chain has TRBV12-3 or TRBV12-4 and TRBJ2-7; D is possibly TRBD2 (6 bases). Trimming removed 2 bases from V and 1 base from J, with 15 bases in between. The CDR3 has 16 residues. The CDR3 loop is CASSLPKGLESYEQYF. The CDR3 region has the DNA TGTGCCAGCAGTTTACCAAAGGGACTGGAGTCCTACGAGCAGTACTTC.

The chain recombines TRBV4-2 with TRBJ2-1, with TRBD2 matching over 16 bases. J lost 8 bases, V lost 2 bases, and 9 bases had no gene match. Germline CDR1 and CDR2: LGHNA and YNFKEQ. The CDR3 extends over 18 amino acids. Written as DNA, the CDR3 is TGTGCCAGCAGCCAACAGGGGACTAGCGGGGGGGCCGTCGATGAGCAGTTCTTC. As protein: CASSQQGTSGGAVDEQFF.

This clonotype was recorded many times. This chain uses TRBV11-2 with TRBJ2-3; 15 nucleotides align to TRBD2. Germline V lookup: CDR1 SGHAT, CDR2 FQNNGV. J was trimmed by 6 bases and V by 5 bases; bases with no gene match: 3. The CDR3 sequence is 15 residues long. The CDR3 nucleotides are TGTGCCAGCAGCACCGGGACTAGCGGGGGGGATACGCAGTATTTT. Translating gives CASSTGTSGGDTQYF.

This clonotype occurred many times. Here the CDR3 reads CASSHFAEISYEQYF. The CDR3 DNA reads TGCGCCAGCAGCCACTTCGCGGAAATTTCCTACGAGCAGTACTTC. The chain is built from TRBV5-1 and TRBJ2-7, with unresolved D. The germline CDR1 and CDR2 sequences are SGHRS and YFSETQ. This CDR3 contains 15 residues. The ends were cut back, 4 bases at V and 1 base at J, with 15 bases in the middle.

The J gene is TRBJ2-2, the V gene TRBV5-6, with 8 bases matching TRBD2. Trimming took 4 bases from V and 3 from J; bases not matched to a gene: 8. The germline gives CDR1 SGHDT, CDR2 YYEEEE. This CDR3 contains 16 residues. CDR3 sequence: CASSLRTSTHTGELFF. The CDR3 DNA sequence: TGTGCCAGCAGCCTGAGGACTAGCACACACACCGGGGAGCTGTTTTTT. Supplemented by reference TRBV5-6 and TRBJ2-2, the full variable domain reads DAGVTQSPTHLIKTRGQQVTLRCSPKSGHDTVSWYQQALGQGPQFIFQYYEEEERQRGNFPDRFSGHQFPNYSSELNVNALLLGDSALYLCASSLRTSTHTGELFFGEGSRLTVL.

The chain is built from TRBV10-3 and TRBJ2-1; 7 nucleotides match TRBD2. This CDR3 has 13 amino acids. V lost 10 bases and J lost 9; bases outside the gene matches: 12. CDR1 and CDR2 (germline): ENHRY, SYGVKD. CDR3: CATSSSGEGEQFF. The CDR3 DNA is TGTGCCACCTCTTCGAGTGGGGAGGGTGAGCAGTTCTTC.

The chain is built from TRBV12-3 or TRBV12-4 and TRBJ2-4; 7 bases align to TRBD1. There are 13 residues in the CDR3. J lost 13 bases, V lost 2 bases, and 8 bases had no gene match. The CDR3 region is CASSLISGGEQYF. DNA of the CDR3: TGTGCCAGCAGTTTAATTTCAGGGGGAGAGCAGTACTTC.

J is TRBJ2-4 and V is TRBV29-1; a possible D gene is TRBD1 (6 bases). This CDR3 comprises 13 residues. Trimming removed 6 bases from V and 9 bases from J, with 18 bases in between. Germline CDR1 reads SQVTM; CDR2 reads ANQGSEA. CDR3: CSVDQGSSGIQYF. The CDR3 DNA is TGCAGCGTAGATCAGGGGTCGTCCGGCATTCAGTACTTC.

This clonotype appeared many times. V is TRBV4-1 and J is TRBJ1-6; the match to TRBD1 covers 8 bases. V lost 2 bases to trimming and J lost 10 bases; unmatched junction nucleotides: 7. Looked up from germline, CDR1 is MGHRA and CDR2 is YSYEKL. There are 15 residues in the CDR3. The chain's CDR3 is CASSQKQGVGSPLHF. The CDR3 nucleotides read TGCGCCAGCAGCCAAAAACAGGGGGTTGGGTCACCCCTCCACTTT.

This clonotype was seen many times. V gene TRBV29-1 combines with J gene TRBJ2-7; tentative D call: TRBD1 (6 bases). CDR1 and CDR2 (germline): SQVTM, ANQGSEA. The CDR3 is 12 residues long. V dropped 7 bases and J dropped 3 bases, with 13 bases sitting between them. CDR3 DNA sequence: TGCAGCGCCGCGGACAGCCGCTACGAGCAGTACTTC. Amino acids: CSAADSRYEQYF.